Detailed here is one TCR beta chain. Its antigen remains undetermined. Nothing much larger sits one base from this clone, and base qualities are not available. Each collaborating institution followed its own protocols to collect whole blood in K2EDTA tubes. Collaborator samples were shipped for TCRbeta analysis as frozen whole blood, isolated PBMCs, or DNA extracted from either sample type. The data derive from a study of blood T cell repertoires in COVID-19 (dated by TCRdb to between 2020 and 2021). Regarding the study in general: Samples covering the acute and convalescent phases of COVID-19 were provided by collaborators in the United States, Italy and Spain. Sample metadata almost always included a de-identified subject ID, COVID-19 status, age in years and sex. The repertoires were released in a freely available public database intended as a resource for research on the immune response to SARS-CoV-2. Where available, HLA class I and class II types were taken from metadata supplied by the sample provider and were not determined by assay-based typing. The prospective study material was composed of cDNA or gDNA derived from T cells, B-cell-depleted T cells, or PBMCs. Deeply sampled blood TCRbeta repertoires from subjects exposed to, actively infected with, or recovered from COVID-19 were included in the dataset. The samples were drawn from two sources: the first 160 participants of the ongoing ImmuneRACE study, and 1,000 to 1,500 subjects contributed by 6 global collaborators. Findings and caveats that apply to the study as a whole: How much clinical and demographic metadata was included differed by source and by participant, and the metadata was provided uncurated.

TCRbeta CDR3 regions were amplified from genomic DNA using the immunoSEQ Assay, a bias-controlled multiplex PCR. As for how the authors treated the data: The number of nucleated cells in each sample was estimated from the amplification of reference gene primers within the assay. Sequence reads were collapsed and filtered to measure the absolute abundance of every unique TCRbeta CDR3 rearrangement. For each sample, productive Simpson clonality was calculated as the square root of Simpson's diversity index over productive rearrangements. In its TCRdb copy, this immuneACCESS table keeps in-frame sequences only and misses some clones. Where compared with another copy, unresolved V genes explain less than half of these, and the others have no known cause. V and J calls and clone size are those listed in that table; D and trimming were worked out from the DNA. For this sample the table gives about 83,000 clones, of which 86% were detected only once. Of the sample, around 7.3% falls within the top ten clones.

Via the germline V gene, CDR1 is MNHEY and CDR2 SVGAGI. Inclusive of the bounding cysteine and phenylalanine, the CDR3 is 15 residues long. The DNA shown is the 45-base CDR3, in frame from base 1. The germline ends are 8 bases apart after V is trimmed by 0 bases and J by 0 bases. The material sequenced was peripheral blood. This sequence originates from a man over 45 with active COVID-19. This sequence uses TRBV6-5 and TRBJ1-1, with a weak D call of TRBD1 (6 bases match). The CDR3 region reads CASSYSGQLNTEAFF. The sequence in DNA is TGTGCCAGCAGTTACTCCGGACAGTTGAACACTGAAGCTTTCTTT.